This T cell receptor (beta chain) was sequenced in a study of human T cells and chemical hapten exposure. TCRdb reprocessed the RACE reads with MiXCR, giving one entry per CDR3 protein. Of roughly 84,000 distinct CDR3 sequences in the sample, 10% to 14% were seen once. The CDR3 is 16 residues long. Germline CDR1 reads MNHEY; CDR2 reads SVGEGT. V was pared by 2 bases and J by 4 bases, with 11 bases of the junction left unmatched. This clonotype was observed at least ten times. No antigen is known for it. This sample's time point: patch test 3, about 24 weeks after DPC sensitization. Described treatment: therapeutic diphenylcyclopropenone sensitization with weekly scalp DPC. The study's findings and limits: Counts of TCRs expanded at PT1 correlated positively with patch test score. DPC sensitization produced no change in TCRs with frequency above 1 in 1000.

Specimen: whole blood, collected in connection with sensitization to the hapten diphenylcyclopropenone (DPC). V usage is TRBV6-2 or TRBV6-3 and J usage is TRBJ2-7; TRBD2 agrees at 7 bases. This sequence was found in a woman in her fifties or sixties with alopecia areata. Some clones in this sample may be carry-over from other donors' samples. CDR3 nucleotides: TGTGCCAGCAGTTACGGGGCGGGAGCCCAATATTACGAGCAGTACTTC. It translates to CASSYGAGAQYYEQYF.